The 7 T cell receptor beta chains presented below share a single source sample, sequenced in a study of blood T cells in healthy people across ages. Then a second PCR, running roughly 7 to 11 cycles, was carried out with a sample-barcoded 5' primer and a J-beta primer mix. TCRdb re-derived calls from the 5' RACE reads in MiXCR, one entry per CDR3 protein. The data contain hundreds of thousands of distinct CDR3 sequences, about 25% of them singletons. Sequencing was done on a sample of blood. Receptor source: a woman in her seventies in good health.

This clonotype was seen only a few times. J is TRBJ2-2 and V is TRBV7-8, with 8 bases lining up with TRBD1. Looked up from germline, CDR1 is SGHVS and CDR2 is FQNEAQ. V trimming: 3 bases; J trimming: 6 bases; junction bases outside the gene matches: 12. The CDR3 loop spans 17 amino acids. The DNA of the CDR3 is TGTGCCAGCAGCTTGGGACAGGCGAATGTTTCACCCGGGGAGCTGTTTTTT. It translates to CASSLGQANVSPGELFF. The complete variable domain, with remaining parts taken from reference TRBV7-8 and TRBJ2-2, reads GAGVSQSPRYKVAKRGQDVALRCDPISGHVSLFWYQQALGQGPEFLTYFQNEAQLDKSGLPSDRFFAERPEGSVSTLKIQRTQQEDSAVYLCASSLGQANVSPGELFFGEGSRLTVL.

In this sample, this clonotype turned up a few times. The chain has TRBV5-1 and TRBJ2-5; 13 nucleotides agree with TRBD2. The trim removed 4 bases at V and 5 bases at J, leaving 8 bases unmatched. Germline V lookup: CDR1 SGHRS, CDR2 YFSETQ. The CDR3 is 16 residues long. CDR3: CASSGWTSGSDETQYF. The DNA for the CDR3 is TGCGCCAGCAGCGGCTGGACTAGCGGGAGTGACGAGACCCAGTACTTC.

The rearrangement links TRBV7-2 to TRBJ2-2; D remains unclear. The CDR3 has 14 residues. CDR1 SGHTA and CDR2 FQGNSA come from the germline V gene. The V end was cut by 9 bases, the J end by 0 bases, with 11 bases between. CDR3: CASKPRPNTGELFF. CDR3 bases: TGTGCCAGTAAACCAAGGCCGAACACCGGGGAGCTGTTTTTT.

The chain joins TRBV2 to TRBJ1-1, with D possibly matching TRBD1 (5 bases). The germline CDR1 and CDR2 sequences are SNHLY and FYNNEI. Trimming cost V 4 bases and J 1 base, with 7 bases left between them. The CDR3 totals 13 residues. The DNA of the CDR3 is TGTGCCAGCAGTGCTACAGGGAACACTGAAGCTTTCTTT. Protein sequence: CASSATGNTEAFF.

This clonotype was seen a handful of times. The gene calls are TRBV28 and TRBJ1-2; 8 nucleotides agree with TRBD1. V trimming: 8 bases; J trimming: 8 bases; junction bases outside the gene matches: 4. The germline gives CDR1 MDHEN, CDR2 SYDVKM. CDR3 length: 11 residues. The CDR3 here is CASQGATGYTF. The CDR3 DNA is TGTGCCAGCCAGGGGGCTACCGGCTACACCTTC.

This chain connects TRBV7-6 to TRBJ2-7, with 9 nucleotides matching TRBD1. Germline V gives CDR1 SGHVS, CDR2 FNYEAQ. The length of the CDR3 is 14 residues. The ends lost 5 bases at V and 6 bases at J; junction bases unmatched: 8. The CDR3 bases are TGTGCCAGCAGCCCACCGGGACAGGGCGGCGAGCAGTACTTC. Translation gives CASSPPGQGGEQYF.

The V gene is TRBV5-1, the J gene TRBJ2-5; tentative D call: TRBD2 (5 bases). Germline CDR1 and CDR2: SGHRS and YFSETQ. The ends were cut back, 7 bases at V and 4 bases at J, with 14 bases in the middle. The CDR3 contains 13 residues. The CDR3 DNA reads as TGCGCCAGCTCTAGCTTGTCCACAGAGACCCAGTACTTC. Its translation: CASSSLSTETQYF.